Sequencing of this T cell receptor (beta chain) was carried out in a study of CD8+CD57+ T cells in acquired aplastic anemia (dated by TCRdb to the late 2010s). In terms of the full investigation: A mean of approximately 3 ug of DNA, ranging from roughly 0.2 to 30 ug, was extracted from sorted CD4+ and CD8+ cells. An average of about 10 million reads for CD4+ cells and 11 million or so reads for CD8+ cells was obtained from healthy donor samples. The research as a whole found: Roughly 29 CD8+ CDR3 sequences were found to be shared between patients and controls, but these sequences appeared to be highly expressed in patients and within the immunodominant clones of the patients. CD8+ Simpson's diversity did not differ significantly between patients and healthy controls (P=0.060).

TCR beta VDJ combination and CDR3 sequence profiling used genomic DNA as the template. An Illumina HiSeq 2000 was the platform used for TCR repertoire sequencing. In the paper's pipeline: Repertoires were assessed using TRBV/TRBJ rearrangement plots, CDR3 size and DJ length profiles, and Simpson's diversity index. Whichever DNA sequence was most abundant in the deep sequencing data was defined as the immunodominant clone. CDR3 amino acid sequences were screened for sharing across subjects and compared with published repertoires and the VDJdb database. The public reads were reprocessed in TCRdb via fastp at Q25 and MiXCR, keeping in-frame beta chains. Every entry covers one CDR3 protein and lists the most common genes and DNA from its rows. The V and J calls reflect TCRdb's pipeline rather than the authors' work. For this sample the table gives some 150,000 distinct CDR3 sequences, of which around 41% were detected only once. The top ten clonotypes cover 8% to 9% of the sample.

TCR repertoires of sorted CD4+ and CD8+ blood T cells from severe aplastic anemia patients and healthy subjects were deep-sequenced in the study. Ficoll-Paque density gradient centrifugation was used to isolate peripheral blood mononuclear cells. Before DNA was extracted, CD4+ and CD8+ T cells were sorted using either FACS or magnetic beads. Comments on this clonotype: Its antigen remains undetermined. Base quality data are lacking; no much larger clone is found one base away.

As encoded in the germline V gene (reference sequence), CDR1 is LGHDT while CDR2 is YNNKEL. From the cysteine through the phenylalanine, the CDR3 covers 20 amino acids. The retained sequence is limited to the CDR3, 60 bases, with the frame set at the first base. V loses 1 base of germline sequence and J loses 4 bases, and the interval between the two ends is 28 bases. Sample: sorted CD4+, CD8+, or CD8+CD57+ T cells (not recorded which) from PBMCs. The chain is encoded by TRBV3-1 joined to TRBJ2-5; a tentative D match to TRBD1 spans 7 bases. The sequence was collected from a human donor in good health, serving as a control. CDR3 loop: CASSQAWALGTSRGTETQYF. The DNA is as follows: TGTGCCAGCAGCCAAGCGTGGGCCTTGGGTACTAGCAGGGGGACAGAGACCCAGTACTTC.